These T cell receptor beta chains were read from a single sample in a study of PD-L1 blockade in urothelial cancer. This table comes from immunoSEQ multiplex PCR, and its TCRdb copy is limited to in-frame clones, with some not included. The sample shows 55,000 to 85,000 clones, roughly nine tenths of them seen only once. The sequenced sample was PBMCs, obtained around atezolizumab (anti-PD-L1) treatment. The receptors derive from a man aged 55 to 69 with urothelial cancer. CDR3s include the opening cysteine and the closing phenylalanine or tryptophan.

V: TRBV5-4
length: 15
J: TRBJ2-1
CDR3: CASSPSPNPNNEQFF

V: TRBV5-1
length: 15
J: TRBJ1-6
CDR3: CASSFDSLESSPLHF

V: TRBV25-1
length: 12
J: TRBJ2-7
CDR3: CASSDQGYEQYF

V: TRBV28
length: 10
J: TRBJ1-4
CDR3: CASKAQKLFF

V: TRBV10-3
length: 13
J: TRBJ2-3
CDR3: CAISESATYTQYF

V: TRBV27
length: 17
J: TRBJ2-4
CDR3: CASSPAHLPGGGYIQYF

V: TRBV6-1
length: 14
J: TRBJ2-7
CDR3: CASSRDRGLYEQYF

V: TRBV27
length: 14
J: TRBJ2-7
CDR3: CASSFAGTDYEQYF

V: TRBV19
length: 15
J: TRBJ1-2
CDR3: CASSIQGRGTDGYTF

V: TRBV28
length: 16
J: TRBJ1-4
CDR3: CASSLGLGGLDEKLFF

V: TRBV4-2
length: 14
J: TRBJ2-7
CDR3: CASSQPTRTYEQYF

V: TRBV9
length: 12
J: TRBJ2-7
CDR3: CASSQVYGEQYF

V: TRBV5-1
length: 13
J: TRBJ1-3
CDR3: CASSQGSGNTIYF

V: TRBV27
length: 17
J: TRBJ1-5
CDR3: CASSLSGRGGRGQPQHF

V: TRBV10-2
length: 15
J: TRBJ2-7
CDR3: CASSDYRPSSYEQYF

V: TRBV2
length: 15
J: TRBJ2-5
CDR3: CASIQRGGTQATQYF

V: TRBV10-3
length: 12
J: TRBJ2-5
CDR3: CAIKDSPGTQYF

V: TRBV5-6
length: 17
J: TRBJ2-7
CDR3: CASSLAGTSGSLHEQYF

V: TRBV18
length: 13
J: TRBJ1-5
CDR3: CASSQQTNQPQHF

V: TRBV6-1
length: 11
J: TRBJ1-1
CDR3: CASSEQGVAFF

V: TRBV9
length: 16
J: TRBJ2-3
CDR3: CASSVAVGGPADTQYF

V: TRBV14
length: 16
J: TRBJ1-1
CDR3: CASTQSRSPTPTEAFF

V: TRBV7-2
length: 17
J: TRBJ2-1
CDR3: CASSLDITAGVRNEQFF

V: TRBV7-9
length: 11
J: TRBJ1-1
CDR3: CASSLLREAFF

V: TRBV10-3
length: 15
J: TRBJ2-5
CDR3: CAISPRTGQEETQYF

V: TRBV19
length: 15
J: TRBJ2-3
CDR3: CASSIFWLSTDTQYF

V: TRBV9
length: 16
J: TRBJ2-7
CDR3: CASSPRTSAFPHEQYF

V: TRBV5-1
length: 14
J: TRBJ1-1
CDR3: CASSRRVADTEAFF

V: TRBV2
length: 13
J: TRBJ1-1
CDR3: CASSEDTNTEAFF

V: TRBV20-1
length: 11
J: TRBJ2-5
CDR3: CSAEGRETQYF

V: TRBV6-1
length: 16
J: TRBJ2-3
CDR3: CASSGGSGGRADTQYF

V: TRBV11-2
length: 15
J: TRBJ2-7
CDR3: CASSLARDYRYEQYF

V: TRBV5-1
length: 14
J: TRBJ2-7
CDR3: CASSSGQADYEQYF

V: TRBV10-3
length: 12
J: TRBJ2-7
CDR3: CAIGQGAYEQYF

V: TRBV11-2
length: 16
J: TRBJ2-1
CDR3: CASRPLQGTMNNEQFF

V: TRBV19
length: 16
J: TRBJ1-3
CDR3: CASSMRGLRTGNTIYF

V: TRBV10-1
length: 15
J: TRBJ2-5
CDR3: CASSESTSGVETQYF

V: TRBV7-2
length: 15
J: TRBJ1-4
CDR3: CASSADRGLFEKLFF

V: TRBV28
length: 14
J: TRBJ1-2
CDR3: CASGTGATNYGYTF

V: TRBV5-1
length: 17
J: TRBJ2-2
CDR3: CASGRTSGGDYTGELFF

V: TRBV10-3
length: 14
J: TRBJ1-1
CDR3: CAIRPGQGNTEAFF

V: TRBV1
length: 17
J: TRBJ1-4
CDR3: CTSSRRNSGTGGRRLFF

V: TRBV5-5
length: 15
J: TRBJ1-1
CDR3: CASSLALTRNTEAFF

V: TRBV2
length: 18
J: TRBJ2-5
CDR3: CASSTPGTSVRLKETQYF

V: TRBV19
length: 15
J: TRBJ2-7
CDR3: CASSSGTSGSHEQYF

V: TRBV14
length: 15
J: TRBJ2-7
CDR3: CASSQDLNSYFEQYF

V: TRBV6-1
length: 12
J: TRBJ2-4
CDR3: CASSERWNIQYF

V: TRBV2
length: 17
J: TRBJ2-2
CDR3: CASTRRSGGTNTGELFF